These T cell receptor beta chains were read from a single sample in a study of blood T cell repertoires in COVID-19. Some clones are missing from TCRdb's copy, which holds only in-frame ones; the method was immunoSEQ multiplex PCR. The table shows roughly 250,000 clones, with 82% occurring only once. The sample was peripheral blood. Receptors originate from a woman aged 55-69 years with active or convalescent COVID-19. The CDR3 runs from the conserved cysteine through the conserved F or W. Fields, in order: V gene, D gene, J gene, clone size, CDR3 protein, CDR3 DNA. D genes are given only for firm matches. The size of a clone is reported for some rows only, either as once, few or many, or as a class for expanded clones.

TRBV4-1	TRBD2	TRBJ2-7	few	CASSQGTSRSGYEQYF	TGCGCCAGCAGCCAAGGGACTAGCCGGAGTGGGTACGAGCAGTACTTC
TRBV7-2	-	TRBJ2-3	-	CASAPGPYAGDTQYF	TGTGCCAGCGCCCCTGGCCCTTACGCGGGAGATACGCAGTATTTT
TRBV12-3/TRBV12-4	TRBD1	TRBJ1-1	-	CASRTTGRTEAFF	TGTGCCAGCCGAACGACAGGGAGGACTGAAGCTTTCTTT
TRBV6-5	TRBD1	TRBJ1-4	-	CASRNTGVVNEKLFF	TGTGCCAGCAGGAACACAGGGGTGGTTAATGAAAAACTGTTTTTT
TRBV30	-	TRBJ2-5	many	CAWRWGEQETQYF	TGTGCCTGGAGGTGGGGGGAGCAAGAGACCCAGTACTTC
TRBV2	-	TRBJ1-5	-	CASSLRWNQPQHF	TGTGCCAGCAGCCTGCGGTGGAATCAGCCCCAGCATTTT
TRBV6-7	-	TRBJ1-2	-	CASSYRAGVSYGYTF	TGTGCCAGCAGTTACAGGGCAGGGGTGAGCTATGGCTACACCTTC
TRBV27	TRBD1	TRBJ2-7	many	CASSLGQSYEQYF	TGTGCCAGCAGTCTGGGACAGTCCTACGAGCAGTACTTC
TRBV25-1	-	TRBJ1-3	once	CASSAPGFSGNTIYF	TGTGCCAGCAGCGCCCCGGGGTTCTCTGGAAACACCATATATTTT
TRBV7-2	TRBD1	TRBJ1-3	-	CASSLQGQGLNTIYF	TGTGCCAGCAGCTTACAGGGACAGGGGTTGAACACCATATATTTT
TRBV7-9	TRBD2	TRBJ2-3	-	CASSPRGGSGGTDTQYF	TGTGCCAGCAGCCCCCGAGGGGGTAGCGGGGGCACAGATACGCAGTATTTT
TRBV4-1	-	TRBJ2-5	-	CTSSPNRLARGETQYF	TGCACCAGCAGCCCGAACCGGCTAGCACGTGGCGAGACCCAGTACTTC
TRBV3-1/TRBV3-2	-	TRBJ2-1	-	CASSSVLGRGGYNEQFF	TGTGCCAGCAGCTCGGTCTTGGGAAGGGGCGGATACAATGAGCAGTTCTTC
TRBV7-2	-	TRBJ1-6	once	CASSPRQLYNSPLHF	TGTGCCAGCAGCCCCCGACAGCTCTATAATTCACCCCTCCACTTT
TRBV6-5	-	TRBJ1-2	-	CASSYGRGQGYTF	TGTGCCAGCAGTTACGGGCGAGGGCAGGGCTACACCTTC
TRBV2	-	TRBJ2-3	-	CASSAPQASPTDTQYF	TGTGCCAGCAGTGCCCCTCAGGCTAGCCCCACAGATACGCAGTATTTT
TRBV21-1	-	TRBJ2-4	-	CASSKKINPILLAKNIQYF	TGTGCCAGCAGCAAAAAAATTAACCCTATTCTATTAGCCAAAAACATTCAGTACTTC
TRBV2	-	TRBJ2-1	few	CASSELRTDGAQFF	TGTGCCAGCAGTGAACTCCGGACCGATGGGGCGCAGTTCTTC
TRBV6-6	-	TRBJ2-2	-	CASTLGQNTGELFF	TGTGCCAGCACCCTCGGACAGAACACCGGGGAGCTGTTTTTT
TRBV2	-	TRBJ1-5	-	CASGAGAHSNQPQHF	TGTGCCAGCGGGGCAGGGGCGCATAGCAATCAGCCCCAGCATTTT
TRBV3-1/TRBV3-2	TRBD1	TRBJ1-3	-	CASSLGQRTTSGNTIYF	TGTGCCAGCAGCCTGGGACAGAGAACCACCTCTGGAAACACCATATATTTT
TRBV27	TRBD1	TRBJ1-1	-	CASKPGTGGGNTEAFF	TGTGCCAGCAAACCGGGGACAGGGGGAGGCAACACTGAAGCTTTCTTT